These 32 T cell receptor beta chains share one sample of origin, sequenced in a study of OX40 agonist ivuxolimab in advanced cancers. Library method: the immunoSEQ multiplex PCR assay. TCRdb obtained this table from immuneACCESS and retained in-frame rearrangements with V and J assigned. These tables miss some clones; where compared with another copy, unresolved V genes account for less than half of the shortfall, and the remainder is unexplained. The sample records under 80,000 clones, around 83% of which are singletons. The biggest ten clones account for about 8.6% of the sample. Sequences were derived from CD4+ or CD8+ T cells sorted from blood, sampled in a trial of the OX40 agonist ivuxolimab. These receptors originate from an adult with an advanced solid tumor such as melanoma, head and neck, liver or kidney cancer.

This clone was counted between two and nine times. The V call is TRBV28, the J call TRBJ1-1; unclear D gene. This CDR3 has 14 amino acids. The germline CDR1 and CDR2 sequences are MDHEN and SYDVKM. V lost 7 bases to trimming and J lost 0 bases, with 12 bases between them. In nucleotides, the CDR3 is TGTGCCAGCATCCAAGGGAACATGAACACTGAAGCTTTCTTT. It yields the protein CASIQGNMNTEAFF.

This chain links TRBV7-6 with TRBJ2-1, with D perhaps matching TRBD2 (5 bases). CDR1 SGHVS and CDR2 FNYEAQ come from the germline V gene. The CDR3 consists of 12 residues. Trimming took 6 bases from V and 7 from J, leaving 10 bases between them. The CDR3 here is CASSLRGNEQFF. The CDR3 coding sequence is TGTGCCAGCAGTCTCCGCGGGAATGAGCAGTTCTTC.

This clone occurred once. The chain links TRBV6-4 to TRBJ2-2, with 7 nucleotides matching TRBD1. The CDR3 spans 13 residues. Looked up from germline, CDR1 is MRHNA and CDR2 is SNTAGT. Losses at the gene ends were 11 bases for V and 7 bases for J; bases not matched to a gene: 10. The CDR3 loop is CAARDRRGGELFF. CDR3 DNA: TGTGCCGCCCGGGACAGAAGAGGCGGGGAGCTGTTTTTT.

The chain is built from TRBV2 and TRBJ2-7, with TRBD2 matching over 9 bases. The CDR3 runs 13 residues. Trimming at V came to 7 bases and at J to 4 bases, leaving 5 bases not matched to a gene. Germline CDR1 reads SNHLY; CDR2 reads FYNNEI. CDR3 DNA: TGTGCCAGCATGGAGCGGGGGGTGTACGAGCAGTACTTC. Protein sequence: CASMERGVYEQYF.

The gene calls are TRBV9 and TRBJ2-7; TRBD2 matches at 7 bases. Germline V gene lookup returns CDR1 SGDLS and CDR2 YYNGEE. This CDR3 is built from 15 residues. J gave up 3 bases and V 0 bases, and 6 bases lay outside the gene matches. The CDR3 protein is CASSVEGGSGYEQYF. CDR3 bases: TGTGCCAGCAGCGTAGAGGGAGGGTCAGGCTACGAGCAGTACTTC.

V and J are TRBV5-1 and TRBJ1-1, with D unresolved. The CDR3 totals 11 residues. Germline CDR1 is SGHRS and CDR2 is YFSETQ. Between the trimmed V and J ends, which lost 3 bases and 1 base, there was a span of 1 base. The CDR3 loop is CASSSNTEAFF. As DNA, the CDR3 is TGCGCCAGCAGCTCGAACACTGAAGCTTTCTTT.

DNA for the CDR3: TGTGCCAGCAGCCCGGAGGGTACTAGGGCCAATGAGCAGTTCTTC. Its translation is CASSPEGTRANEQFF. This chain joins TRBV5-4 and TRBJ2-1; D possibly corresponds to TRBD2 (6 bases). Trimming took off 4 bases at V and 6 bases at J, with 17 bases between the two ends. This CDR3 is built from 15 residues. The germline gives CDR1 SGHNT, CDR2 YYREEE (reference sequence).

As DNA, the CDR3 is TGTGCCAGCAGCCAAACTAGCGGGGGGTACAATGAGCAGTTCTTC. Its protein product is CASSQTSGGYNEQFF. This chain connects TRBV14 to TRBJ2-1, with 12 bases lining up with TRBD2. Germline CDR1 is SGHDN and CDR2 is FVKESK. J gave up 4 bases and V 2 bases, and 0 bases lay outside the gene matches. The CDR3 covers 15 residues.

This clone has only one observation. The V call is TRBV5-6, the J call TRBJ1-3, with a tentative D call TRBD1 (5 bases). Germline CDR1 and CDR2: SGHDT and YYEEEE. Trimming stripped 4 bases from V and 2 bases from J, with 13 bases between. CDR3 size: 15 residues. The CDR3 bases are TGTGCCAGCAGCGCTTGGGGCCGGCCTGGAAACACCATATATTTT. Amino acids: CASSAWGRPGNTIYF. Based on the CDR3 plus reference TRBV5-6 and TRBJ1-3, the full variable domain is DAGVTQSPTHLIKTRGQQVTLRCSPKSGHDTVSWYQQALGQGPQFIFQYYEEEERQRGNFPDRFSGHQFPNYSSELNVNALLLGDSALYLCASSAWGRPGNTIYFGEGSWLTVV.

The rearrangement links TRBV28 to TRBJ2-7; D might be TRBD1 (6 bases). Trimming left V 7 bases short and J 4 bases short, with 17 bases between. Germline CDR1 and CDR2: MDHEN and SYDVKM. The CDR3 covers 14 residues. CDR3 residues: CASIMTGGIYEQYF. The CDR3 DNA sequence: TGTGCCAGCATCATGACAGGAGGAATTTACGAGCAGTACTTC. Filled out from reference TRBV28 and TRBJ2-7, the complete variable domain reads DVKVTQSSRYLVKRTGEKVFLECVQDMDHENMFWYRQDPGLGLRLIYFSYDVKMKEKGDIPEGYSVSREKKERFSLILESASTNQTSMYLCASIMTGGIYEQYFGPGTRLTVT.

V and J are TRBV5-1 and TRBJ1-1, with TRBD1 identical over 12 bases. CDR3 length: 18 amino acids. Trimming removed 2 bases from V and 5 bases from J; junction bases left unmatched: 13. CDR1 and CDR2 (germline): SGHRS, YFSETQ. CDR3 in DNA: TGCGCCAGCAGCTTCTCCTCGGGACAGGGGGCTCTGGGGACTGAAGCTTTCTTT. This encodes CASSFSSGQGALGTEAFF.

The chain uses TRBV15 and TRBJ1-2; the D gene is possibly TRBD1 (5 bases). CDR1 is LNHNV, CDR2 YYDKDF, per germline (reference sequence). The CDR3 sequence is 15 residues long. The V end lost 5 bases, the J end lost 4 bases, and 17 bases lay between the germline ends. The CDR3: CATSDKRGGTYGYTF. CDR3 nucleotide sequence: TGTGCCACCAGCGACAAGCGGGGCGGAACCTATGGCTACACCTTC.

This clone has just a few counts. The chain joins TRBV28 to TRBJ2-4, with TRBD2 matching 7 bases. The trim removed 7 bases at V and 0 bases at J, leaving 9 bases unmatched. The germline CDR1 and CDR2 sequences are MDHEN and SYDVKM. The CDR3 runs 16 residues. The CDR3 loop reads CASKLGGGLAKNIQYF. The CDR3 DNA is TGTGCCAGCAAACTTGGGGGAGGGCTAGCCAAAAACATTCAGTACTTC.

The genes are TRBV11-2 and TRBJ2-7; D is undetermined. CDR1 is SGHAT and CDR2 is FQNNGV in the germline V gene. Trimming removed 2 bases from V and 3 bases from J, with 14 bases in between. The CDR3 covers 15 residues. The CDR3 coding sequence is TGTGCCAGCAGCTTAAGTTCAGTGACATACTACGAGCAGTACTTC. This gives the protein CASSLSSVTYYEQYF.

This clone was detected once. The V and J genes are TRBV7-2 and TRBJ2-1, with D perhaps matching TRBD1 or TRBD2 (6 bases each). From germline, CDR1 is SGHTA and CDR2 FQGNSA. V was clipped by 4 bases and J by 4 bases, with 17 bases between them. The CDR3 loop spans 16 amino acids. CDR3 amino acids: CASSSVGGVSYNEQFF. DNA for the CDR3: TGTGCCAGCAGCTCCGTGGGGGGCGTATCATACAATGAGCAGTTCTTC.

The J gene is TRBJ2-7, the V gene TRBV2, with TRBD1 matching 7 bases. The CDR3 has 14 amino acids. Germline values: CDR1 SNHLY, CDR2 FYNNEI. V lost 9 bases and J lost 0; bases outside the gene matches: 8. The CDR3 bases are TGTGCCAGTTCGACAGGGTTACCCTCCTACGAGCAGTACTTC. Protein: CASSTGLPSYEQYF.

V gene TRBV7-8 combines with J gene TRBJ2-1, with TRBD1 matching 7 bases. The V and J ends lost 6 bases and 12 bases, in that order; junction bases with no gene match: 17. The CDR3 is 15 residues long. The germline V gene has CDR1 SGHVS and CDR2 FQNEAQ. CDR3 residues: CASRMNGQASRGQFF. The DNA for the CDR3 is TGTGCCAGCAGGATGAACGGACAGGCCTCGAGAGGGCAGTTCTTC.

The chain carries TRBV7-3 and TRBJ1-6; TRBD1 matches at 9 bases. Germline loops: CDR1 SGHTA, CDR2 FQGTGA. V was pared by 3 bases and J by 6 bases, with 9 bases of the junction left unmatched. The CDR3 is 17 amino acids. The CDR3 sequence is CASSFGTGSGGNSPLHF. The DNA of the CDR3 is TGTGCCAGCAGCTTTGGGACAGGGTCTGGGGGTAATTCACCCCTCCACTTT.

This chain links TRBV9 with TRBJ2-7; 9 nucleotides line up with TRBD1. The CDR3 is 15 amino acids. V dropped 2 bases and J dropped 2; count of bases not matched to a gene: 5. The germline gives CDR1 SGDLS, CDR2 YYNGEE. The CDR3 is CASSVGQGTTYEQYF. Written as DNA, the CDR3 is TGTGCCAGCAGCGTCGGACAGGGGACAACCTACGAGCAGTACTTC.

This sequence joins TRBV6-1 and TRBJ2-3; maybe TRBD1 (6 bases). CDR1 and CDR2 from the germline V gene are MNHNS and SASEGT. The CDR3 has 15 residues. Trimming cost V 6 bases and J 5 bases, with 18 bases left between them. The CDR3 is CASSLGQGLGDTQYF. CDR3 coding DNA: TGTGCCAGCAGCCTGGGTCAGGGGCTGGGAGATACGCAGTATTTT.

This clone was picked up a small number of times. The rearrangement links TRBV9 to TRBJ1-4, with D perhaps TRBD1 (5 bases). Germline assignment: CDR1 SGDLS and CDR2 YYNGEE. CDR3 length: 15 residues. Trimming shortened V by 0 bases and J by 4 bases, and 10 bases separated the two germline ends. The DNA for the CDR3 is TGTGCCAGCAGCGTAGGAGGGGCGGTTAATGAAAAACTGTTTTTT. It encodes CASSVGGAVNEKLFF.

CDR3 amino acids: CASTLGDTLNEQFF. In DNA form, the CDR3 reads TGTGCCAGCACCCTAGGGGATACGCTCAATGAGCAGTTCTTC. This chain uses TRBV2 with TRBJ2-1; a weak D match, TRBD1 (5 bases). Germline V CDR1 and CDR2: SNHLY, FYNNEI. V lost 7 bases to trimming and J lost 6 bases, with 16 bases between them. CDR3 size: 14 residues.

The CDR3 bases are TGTGCCAGCAGCTTCGGGACAGGGGGAAATTCACCCCTCCACTTT. Residues: CASSFGTGGNSPLHF. This chain joins TRBV6-4 and TRBJ1-6; 11 bases fit TRBD1. This CDR3 is built from 15 residues. V lost 6 bases, J lost 7 bases, and 5 bases stayed unmatched. CDR1 is MRHNA, CDR2 SNTAGT, per germline.

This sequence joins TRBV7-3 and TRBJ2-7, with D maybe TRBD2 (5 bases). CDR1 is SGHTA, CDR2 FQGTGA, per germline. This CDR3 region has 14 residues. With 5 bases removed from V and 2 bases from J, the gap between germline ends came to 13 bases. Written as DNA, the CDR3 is TGTGCCAGCAGCCCCCGGGGTTCCGCCTACGAGCAGTACTTC. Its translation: CASSPRGSAYEQYF.

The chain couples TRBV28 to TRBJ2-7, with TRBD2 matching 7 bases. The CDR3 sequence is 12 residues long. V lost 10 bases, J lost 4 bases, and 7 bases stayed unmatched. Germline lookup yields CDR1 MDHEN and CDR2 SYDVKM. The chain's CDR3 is CAIKAGIYEQYF. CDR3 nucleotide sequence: TGTGCCATTAAAGCGGGGATTTACGAGCAGTACTTC.

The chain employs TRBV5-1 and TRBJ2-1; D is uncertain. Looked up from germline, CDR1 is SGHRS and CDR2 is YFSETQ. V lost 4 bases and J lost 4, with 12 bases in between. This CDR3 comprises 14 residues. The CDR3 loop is CASSTSMPYNEQFF. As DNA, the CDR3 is TGCGCCAGCAGCACCTCCATGCCTTACAATGAGCAGTTCTTC.

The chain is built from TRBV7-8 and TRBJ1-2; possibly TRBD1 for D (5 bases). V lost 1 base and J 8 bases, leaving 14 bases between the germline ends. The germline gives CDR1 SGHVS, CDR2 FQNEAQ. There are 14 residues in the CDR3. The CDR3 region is CASSLDPGSLGYTF. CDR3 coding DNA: TGTGCCAGCAGCTTAGACCCAGGGTCTTTGGGCTACACCTTC.

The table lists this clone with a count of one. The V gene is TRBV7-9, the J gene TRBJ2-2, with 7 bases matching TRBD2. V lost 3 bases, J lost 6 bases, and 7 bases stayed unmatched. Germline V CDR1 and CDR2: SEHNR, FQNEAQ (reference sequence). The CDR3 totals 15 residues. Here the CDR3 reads CASSLREKKSGELFF. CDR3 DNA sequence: TGTGCCAGCAGCTTGCGGGAGAAGAAATCCGGGGAGCTGTTTTTT.

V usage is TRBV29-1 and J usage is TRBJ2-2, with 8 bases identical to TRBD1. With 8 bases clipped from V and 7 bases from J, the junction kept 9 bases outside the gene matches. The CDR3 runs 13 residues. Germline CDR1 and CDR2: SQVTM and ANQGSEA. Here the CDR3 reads CSFSGGLGGELFF. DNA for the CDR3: TGCAGCTTTTCAGGGGGCTTGGGCGGGGAGCTGTTTTTT.

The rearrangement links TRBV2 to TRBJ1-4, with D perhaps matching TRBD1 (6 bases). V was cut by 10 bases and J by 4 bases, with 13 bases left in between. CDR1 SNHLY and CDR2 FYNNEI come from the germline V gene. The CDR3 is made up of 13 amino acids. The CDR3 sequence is CATRRGLNEKLFF. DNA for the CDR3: TGTGCCACCCGACGGGGGCTTAATGAAAAACTGTTTTTT.

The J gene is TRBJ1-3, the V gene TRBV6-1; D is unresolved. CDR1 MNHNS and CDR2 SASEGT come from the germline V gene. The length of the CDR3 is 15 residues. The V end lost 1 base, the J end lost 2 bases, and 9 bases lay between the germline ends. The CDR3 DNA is TGTGCCAGCAGTGAAGTAAAGGCTGCTGGAAACACCATATATTTT. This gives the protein CASSEVKAAGNTIYF.

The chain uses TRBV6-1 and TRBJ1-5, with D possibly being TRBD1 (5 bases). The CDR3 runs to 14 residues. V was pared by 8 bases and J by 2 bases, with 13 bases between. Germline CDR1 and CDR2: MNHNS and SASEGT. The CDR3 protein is CASGGDGRNQPQHF. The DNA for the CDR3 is TGTGCCAGCGGGGGGGACGGACGCAATCAGCCCCAGCATTTT.